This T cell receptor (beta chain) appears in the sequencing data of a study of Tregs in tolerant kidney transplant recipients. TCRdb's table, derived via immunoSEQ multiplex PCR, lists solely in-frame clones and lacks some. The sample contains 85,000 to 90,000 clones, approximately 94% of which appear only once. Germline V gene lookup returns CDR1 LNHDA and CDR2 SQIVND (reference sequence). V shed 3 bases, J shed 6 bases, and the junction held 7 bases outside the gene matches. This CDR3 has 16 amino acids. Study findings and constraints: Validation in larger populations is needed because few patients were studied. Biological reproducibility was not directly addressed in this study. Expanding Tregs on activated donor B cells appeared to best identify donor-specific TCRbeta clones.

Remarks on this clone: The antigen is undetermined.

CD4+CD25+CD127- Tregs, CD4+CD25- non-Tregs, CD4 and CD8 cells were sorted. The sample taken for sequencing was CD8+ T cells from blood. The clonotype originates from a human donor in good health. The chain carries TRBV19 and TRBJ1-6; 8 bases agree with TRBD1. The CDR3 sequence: CASSIIGTGLNSPLHF. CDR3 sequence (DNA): TGTGCCAGTAGTATTATTGGGACAGGTCTTAATTCACCCCTCCACTTT. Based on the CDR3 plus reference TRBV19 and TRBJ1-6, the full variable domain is DGGITQSPKYLFRKEGQNVTLSCEQNLNHDAMYWYRQDPGQGLRLIYYSQIVNDFQKGDIAEGYSVSREKKESFPLTVTSAQKNPTAFYLCASSIIGTGLNSPLHFGNGTRLTVT.